These 14 T cell receptor beta chains were sequenced from one sample in a study of T cell responses to AZD1222 COVID-19 vaccine. Clones were read by immunoSEQ multiplex PCR, and TCRdb kept only the in-frame ones, dropping some. This table has 120,000 or so clones, 70% to 90% appearing once. The source was peripheral blood, collected on day 0 of AZD1222 vaccination. The source of these receptors is an adult in good health.

This chain links TRBV11-2 with TRBJ2-4; 9 nucleotides align to TRBD2. J was trimmed by 3 bases and V by 6 bases; bases with no gene match: 6. The CDR3 extends over 15 amino acids. Germline V gives CDR1 SGHAT, CDR2 FQNNGV. The CDR3 DNA reads as TGTGCCAGCAGGAGACTAGCGGAGCGCAAAAACATTCAGTACTTC. It encodes CASRRLAERKNIQYF. Supplemented by reference TRBV11-2 and TRBJ2-4, the full variable domain reads EAGVAQSPRYKIIEKRQSVAFWCNPISGHATLYWYQQILGQGPKLLIQFQNNGVVDDSQLPKDRFSAERLKGVDSTLKIQPAKLEDSAVYLCASRRLAERKNIQYFGAGTRLSVL.

CDR3 coding DNA: TGTGCCAGCTCACCGCAAATACCGGGACAGGGGGCAGACTATGGCTACACCTTC. It encodes CASSPQIPGQGADYGYTF. The V gene is TRBV18, the J gene TRBJ1-2; TRBD1 matches at 12 bases. J lost 3 bases, V lost 3 bases, and 11 bases had no gene match. Germline loops: CDR1 KGHSH, CDR2 LQKENI. CDR3 length: 18 amino acids.

The rearrangement uses TRBV7-2 and TRBJ2-1; D not resolved. The germline gives CDR1 SGHTA, CDR2 FQGNSA. V lost 4 bases, J lost 9 bases, and 16 bases lay in between. The CDR3 sequence is 14 residues long. The CDR3: CASSSIGKSGEQFF. The CDR3 nucleotides read TGTGCCAGCAGCTCAATTGGCAAATCAGGTGAGCAGTTCTTC.

The chain joins TRBV10-3 to TRBJ2-4; D may be TRBD1 (5 bases). The CDR3 sequence is 14 residues long. Germline values: CDR1 ENHRY, CDR2 SYGVKD. V lost 3 bases and J lost 5, with 11 bases in between. CDR3 DNA: TGTGCCATCAGTGAAGCTTTAGGGGAAAACATTCAGTACTTC. Its protein is CAISEALGENIQYF.

The chain couples TRBV5-4 to TRBJ2-7; TRBD1 agrees at 8 bases. The V gene end was trimmed by 0 bases and the J gene end by 5 bases; junction bases not matched to a gene: 4. The germline V gene has CDR1 SGHNT and CDR2 YYREEE (reference sequence). This CDR3 comprises 14 residues. The DNA for the CDR3 is TGTGCCAGCAGCTTGGGACAGGGGTATCACGAGCAGTACTTC. It translates to CASSLGQGYHEQYF.

The V call is TRBV10-3, the J call TRBJ2-1; perhaps D is TRBD1 or TRBD2 (5 bases each). Germline loops: CDR1 ENHRY, CDR2 SYGVKD. V lost 6 bases, J lost 8 bases, and 17 bases lay in between. This CDR3 is built from 14 residues. The CDR3 reads CAISGDRSWDEQFF. In nucleotides, the CDR3 is TGTGCCATCAGCGGGGACCGTTCCTGGGATGAGCAGTTCTTC.

V gene TRBV6-2 or TRBV6-3 combines with J gene TRBJ2-1, with TRBD2 matching 11 bases. V gave up 5 bases and J gave up 5 bases; unmatched junction bases: 5. There are 15 residues in the CDR3. Germline V gives CDR1 MNHEY, CDR2 SVGEGT. This chain's CDR3 is CASSMGLAANNEQFF. In DNA, the CDR3 is TGTGCCAGCAGTATGGGACTAGCGGCCAACAATGAGCAGTTCTTC.

The rearrangement joins TRBV3-1 (or the pseudogene TRBV3-2) to TRBJ2-7; 13 nucleotides match TRBD2. V was clipped by 4 bases and J by 6 bases; unmatched bases: 6. Germline CDR1 LGHDT, CDR2 YNNKEL (reference sequence). This CDR3 contains 15 residues. Here the CDR3 DNA reads TGTGCCAGCAGCCGCGGACTAGCGGGAGTAGTCGAGCAGTACTTC. This gives the protein CASSRGLAGVVEQYF.

This chain connects TRBV5-1 to TRBJ2-3, with 8 bases identical to TRBD2. The CDR3 spans 13 residues. Losses at the gene ends were 9 bases for V and 1 base for J; bases not matched to a gene: 4. Germline V lookup: CDR1 SGHRS, CDR2 YFSETQ. CDR3 coding DNA: TGCGCCACTCAACTAGCGGGCACAGATACGCAGTATTTT. Its translation: CATQLAGTDTQYF.

The chain recombines TRBV24-1 with TRBJ1-5; 11 bases fit TRBD1. V lost 9 bases and J lost 4; bases outside the gene matches: 4. CDR1 KGHDR and CDR2 SFDVKD come from the germline V gene. This CDR3 contains 14 residues. This CDR3 is CATRGQGGNQPQHF. The CDR3 DNA is TGTGCCACCCGGGGACAGGGGGGGAATCAGCCCCAGCATTTT.

This chain uses TRBV29-1 with TRBJ1-2, with TRBD1 matching over 8 bases. The CDR3 is 13 residues long. The germline CDR1 and CDR2 sequences are SQVTM and ANQGSEA. The V and J ends lost 5 bases and 6 bases, in that order; junction bases with no gene match: 8. The CDR3 sequence: CSVRTQGEDGYTF. The CDR3 DNA is TGCAGCGTTCGAACACAGGGGGAAGATGGCTACACCTTC.

As concerns this clone: Other DNA sequences in the same sample also yield this CDR3. The rearrangement uses TRBV11-2 and TRBJ1-2, with D perhaps TRBD1 (6 bases). The CDR3 extends over 14 amino acids. Germline CDR1 is SGHAT and CDR2 is FQNNGV. V lost 4 bases and J lost 3, with 12 bases in between. The DNA for the CDR3 is TGTGCCAGCAGCTCACGGACAGCACACTATGGCTACACCTTC. It codes for CASSSRTAHYGYTF.

V gene TRBV3-1 (or the pseudogene TRBV3-2) combines with J gene TRBJ1-3; D unclear. Germline assignment: CDR1 LGHDT and CDR2 YNNKEL (reference sequence). The V gene lost 4 bases and the J gene lost 4 bases, with 5 bases spanning the gap. There are 12 residues in the CDR3. This chain's CDR3 is CASSPGGNTIYF. Here the CDR3 DNA reads TGTGCCAGCAGCCCAGGCGGAAACACCATATATTTT.

The chain employs TRBV11-1 and TRBJ1-2; no definite D call. CDR1 and CDR2 (germline): SGHAT, FQDESV (reference sequence). V was clipped by 4 bases and J by 4 bases, with 7 bases between them. This CDR3 comprises 12 residues. The CDR3 protein is CASSSDGYGYTF. The CDR3 coding sequence is TGTGCCAGCAGCTCGGACGGCTATGGCTACACCTTC.